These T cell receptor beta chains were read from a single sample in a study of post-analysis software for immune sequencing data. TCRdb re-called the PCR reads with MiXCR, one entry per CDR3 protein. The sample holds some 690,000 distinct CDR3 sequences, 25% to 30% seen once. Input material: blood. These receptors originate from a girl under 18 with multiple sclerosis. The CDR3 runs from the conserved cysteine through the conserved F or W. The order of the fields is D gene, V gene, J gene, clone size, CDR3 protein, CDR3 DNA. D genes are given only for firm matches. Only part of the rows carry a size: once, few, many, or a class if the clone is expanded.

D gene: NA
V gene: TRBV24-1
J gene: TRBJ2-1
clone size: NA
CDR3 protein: CATSVGSEQFF
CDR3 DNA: TGTGCCACCAGTGTGGGAAGTGAGCAGTTCTTC

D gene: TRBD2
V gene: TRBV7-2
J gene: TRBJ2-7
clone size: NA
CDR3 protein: CASSRARGGRAYEQYF
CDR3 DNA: TGTGCCAGCAGCCGGGCGCGGGGCGGGAGGGCGTACGAGCAGTACTTC

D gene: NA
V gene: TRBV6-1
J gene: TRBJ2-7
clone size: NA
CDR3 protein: CASSEGYRATYEQYF
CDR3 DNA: TGTGCCAGCAGTGAAGGATACAGGGCTACCTACGAGCAGTACTTC

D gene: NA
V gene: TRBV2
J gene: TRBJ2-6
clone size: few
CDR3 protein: CASRESSGANVLTF
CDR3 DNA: TGTGCCAGCCGGGAAAGCTCTGGGGCCAACGTCCTGACTTTC

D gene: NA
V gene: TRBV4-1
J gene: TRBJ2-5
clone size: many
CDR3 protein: CASSQDPGSQETQYF
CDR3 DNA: TGCGCCAGCAGCCAAGACCCGGGGTCCCAAGAGACCCAGTACTTC

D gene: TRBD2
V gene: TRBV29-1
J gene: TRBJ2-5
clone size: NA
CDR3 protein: CSVEPSGRARETQYF
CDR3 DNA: TGCAGCGTTGAGCCTAGCGGGAGGGCCCGGGAGACCCAGTACTTC

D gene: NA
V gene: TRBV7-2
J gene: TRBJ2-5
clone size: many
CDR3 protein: CASSLAFRGETQYF
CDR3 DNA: TGTGCCAGCAGCCTCGCCTTCCGGGGAGAGACCCAGTACTTC

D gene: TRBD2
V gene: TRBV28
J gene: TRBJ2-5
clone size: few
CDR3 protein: CASSSLGLVIETQYF
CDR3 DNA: TGTGCCAGCAGTTCCCTGGGACTAGTCATAGAGACCCAGTACTTC

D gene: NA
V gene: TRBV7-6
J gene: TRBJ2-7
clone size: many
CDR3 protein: CASSLDFRSYEQYF
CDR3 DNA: TGTGCCAGCAGCTTAGATTTTCGGAGCTACGAGCAGTACTTC

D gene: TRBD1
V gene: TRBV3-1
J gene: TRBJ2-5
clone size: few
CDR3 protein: CASSQDRQGPQETQYF
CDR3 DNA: TGTGCCAGCAGCCAAGATCGACAGGGCCCCCAAGAGACCCAGTACTTC